The next 31 T cell receptor beta chains were all read from a single sample in a study of radiotherapy plus CTLA-4 blockade in lung cancer. TCRdb's copy holds only in-frame clones and misses some; the assay was immunoSEQ multiplex PCR. This sample carries 81,000 or so clones, more than 85% of them seen once, and the ten largest clones take roughly 0.95%. The specimen comprised peripheral blood, sampled from a patient treated with radiotherapy plus ipilimumab. The receptors were gathered from a human donor with non-small cell lung cancer who had stable disease on radiotherapy plus ipilimumab.

This clone appeared once. The same CDR3 arises from other DNA sequences in this sample as well. CDR3 amino acids: CSARGGTEAFF. DNA for the CDR3: TGCAGTGCTAGAGGCGGCACTGAAGCTTTCTTT. The chain carries TRBV20-1 and TRBJ1-1; D is uncertain. Between the trimmed V and J ends, which lost 1 base and 4 bases, there was a span of 4 bases. The length of the CDR3 is 11 residues. Germline V gene sequence: CDR1 DFQATT, CDR2 SNEGSKA (reference sequence).

V is TRBV28 and J is TRBJ1-1, with a tentative D call TRBD1 (5 bases). The CDR3 is 18 amino acids. The germline CDR1 and CDR2 sequences are MDHEN and SYDVKM. Trimming took off 2 bases at V and 4 bases at J, with 23 bases between the two ends. The CDR3 DNA reads TGTGCCAGCAGTTTAGGGCCCGGAGGGTCTCGGGGGGGCACTGAAGCTTTCTTT. The encoded protein is CASSLGPGGSRGGTEAFF. Based on the CDR3 plus reference TRBV28 and TRBJ1-1, the full variable domain is DVKVTQSSRYLVKRTGEKVFLECVQDMDHENMFWYRQDPGLGLRLIYFSYDVKMKEKGDIPEGYSVSREKKERFSLILESASTNQTSMYLCASSLGPGGSRGGTEAFFGQGTRLTVV.

The V call is TRBV6-1, the J call TRBJ2-3, with 11 bases matching TRBD1. Germline trimming cut 5 bases from V and 6 bases from J; bases unmatched to any gene: 7. The V gene's germline CDR1 is MNHNS and CDR2 SASEGT. The CDR3 sequence is 15 residues long. CDR3 residues: CASSSRTGGADTQYF. The CDR3 bases are TGTGCCAGCAGTTCCAGGACAGGGGGCGCGGATACGCAGTATTTT.

The table lists this clone with a few counts. The chain carries TRBV7-2 and TRBJ1-4, with D maybe TRBD1 (5 bases). CDR1 and CDR2 from the germline V gene are SGHTA and FQGNSA. This CDR3 spans 13 amino acids. Trimming cost V 5 bases and J 6 bases, with 10 bases left between them. The CDR3 DNA follows: TGTGCCAGCAGCCCCGGGGGACATGAAAAACTGTTTTTT. This encodes CASSPGGHEKLFF. The variable domain in full, with the rest retrieved from reference TRBV7-2 and TRBJ1-4, is GAGVSQSPSNKVTEKGKDVELRCDPISGHTALYWYRQSLGQGLEFLIYFQGNSAPDKSGLPSDRFSAERTGGSVSTLTIQRTQQEDSAVYLCASSPGGHEKLFFGSGTQLSVL.

This clone has only one observation. This chain uses TRBV9 with TRBJ1-2; TRBD1 agrees at 8 bases. Germline trimming cut 2 bases from V and 8 bases from J; bases unmatched to any gene: 2. Germline CDR1 is SGDLS and CDR2 is YYNGEE. CDR3 size: 12 residues. The CDR3 is CASSVRTGGYTF. The DNA for the CDR3 is TGTGCCAGCAGCGTTCGGACAGGGGGCTACACCTTC.

On this clone: Compared with germline, one end of the junction differs, possibly owing to a read error. The chain links TRBV5-6 to TRBJ2-3; TRBD2 agrees at 7 bases. CDR1 and CDR2 from the germline V gene are SGHDT and YYEEEE. The CDR3 loop spans 17 amino acids. As DNA, the CDR3 is TGTACCAGCAGCCGACCCTGGGAGGGCCTAGACACAGATACGCAGTATTTT. It specifies CTSSRPWEGLDTDTQYF.

V and J are TRBV20-1 and TRBJ1-1, with a weak D call TRBD1 (6 bases). This CDR3 has 11 residues. Trimming took 2 bases from V and 7 from J, leaving 8 bases between them. CDR1 and CDR2 from the germline V gene are DFQATT and SNEGSKA (reference sequence). The CDR3 loop reads CSARWTVEAFF. The CDR3 DNA is TGCAGTGCTAGATGGACAGTTGAAGCTTTCTTT.

The V gene is TRBV18, the J gene TRBJ1-2, with D perhaps matching TRBD1 (5 bases). With 6 bases removed from V and 1 base from J, the gap between germline ends came to 21 bases. The germline V gene encodes CDR1 KGHSH and CDR2 LQKENI. This CDR3 is 17 amino acids long. Here the CDR3 DNA reads TGTGCCAGCTCCCGTACCCCTCAGGGCGCGAATAACTATGGCTACACCTTC. Translated, it gives CASSRTPQGANNYGYTF.

This clone came up once. The rearrangement links TRBV4-1 to TRBJ1-5; D unresolved. Germline assignment: CDR1 MGHRA and CDR2 YSYEKL. CDR3 length: 16 residues. The V and J ends lost 1 base and 0 bases respectively, with 10 bases between them. The CDR3 here is CASSQVLWGSNQPQHF. The CDR3 DNA sequence: TGCGCCAGCAGCCAAGTCTTGTGGGGTAGCAATCAGCCCCAGCATTTT.

This chain links TRBV28 with TRBJ1-1; D remains ambiguous. Germline V lookup: CDR1 MDHEN, CDR2 SYDVKM. The ends were cut back, 2 bases at V and 9 bases at J, with 10 bases in the middle. The CDR3 is 12 residues long. CDR3 in amino acids: CASSLPGRQAFF. CDR3 in DNA: TGTGCCAGCAGTTTACCCGGCAGGCAAGCTTTCTTT.

Turning to this clone: The sample holds other DNA sequences that translate to the same CDR3. The gene calls are TRBV4-1 and TRBJ1-2; D is ambiguous. Germline CDR1 is MGHRA and CDR2 is YSYEKL. The CDR3 runs 17 residues. V was shortened by 3 bases and J by 7 bases, with 24 bases between the two germline ends. CDR3 coding DNA: TGCGCCAGCAGCCACCACAGCAGCCTCCGATTGTCCGGTGGCTACACCTTC. Its protein product is CASSHHSSLRLSGGYTF.

The rearrangement joins TRBV13 to TRBJ1-1; TRBD1 might be the D (5 bases). Per germline, CDR1 PRHDT and CDR2 FYEKMQ (reference sequence). The CDR3 length is 14 residues. V was trimmed by 0 bases and J by 4 bases, leaving 9 bases between them. The CDR3 DNA is TGTGCCAGCAGCTTAGGGGCAGGGACCACTGAAGCTTTCTTT. Its translation: CASSLGAGTTEAFF.

The genes are TRBV29-1 and TRBJ2-3; 9 bases are a match to TRBD1. The germline gives CDR1 SQVTM, CDR2 ANQGSEA. The CDR3 extends over 13 amino acids. With 6 bases clipped from V and 0 bases from J, the junction kept 1 base outside the gene matches. The CDR3 region has the DNA TGCAGCGTGGGGACAGGGAGCACAGATACGCAGTATTTT. Its translation is CSVGTGSTDTQYF.

CDR3 residues: CASGRDRYNEQFF. The CDR3, as DNA: TGTGCCAGTGGTCGGGACAGGTACAATGAGCAGTTCTTC. This chain joins TRBV19 and TRBJ2-1; 8 bases align to TRBD1. This CDR3 has 13 amino acids. The V segment lost 8 bases and the J segment 4 bases; nucleotides outside the gene matches: 4. Germline V gene data show CDR1 as LNHDA and CDR2 as SQIVND (reference sequence).

This clone occurred once. The chain recombines TRBV11-2 with TRBJ2-5; perhaps TRBD2 as D (5 bases). There are 15 residues in the CDR3. Germline CDR1 reads SGHAT; CDR2 reads FQNNGV. Trimming left V 3 bases short and J 3 bases short, with 14 bases between. CDR3 sequence: CASSLGERRKETQYF. For the CDR3, the DNA is TGTGCCAGCAGCTTGGGCGAGCGGAGGAAAGAGACCCAGTACTTC. The whole variable domain, filled in from reference TRBV11-2 and TRBJ2-5, reads EAGVAQSPRYKIIEKRQSVAFWCNPISGHATLYWYQQILGQGPKLLIQFQNNGVVDDSQLPKDRFSAERLKGVDSTLKIQPAKLEDSAVYLCASSLGERRKETQYFGPGTRLLVL.

The chain employs TRBV7-9 and TRBJ1-3; TRBD1 aligns across 9 bases. This CDR3 has 17 amino acids. V lost 4 bases, J lost 3 bases, and 10 bases stayed unmatched. Germline-derived CDR1 and CDR2 are SEHNR and FQNEAQ (reference sequence). CDR3 sequence: CASSYRDRVLYGNTIYF. The CDR3 nucleotides read TGTGCCAGCAGCTACCGGGACAGGGTGTTATATGGAAACACCATATATTTT.

The chain combines TRBV7-3 with TRBJ1-1; no clear D. The CDR3 length is 13 residues. Germline V lookup: CDR1 SGHTA, CDR2 FQGTGA. V was shortened by 2 bases and J by 1 base, with 5 bases between the two germline ends. CDR3 bases: TGTGCCAGCAGCTTAGGTACGAACACTGAAGCTTTCTTT. It is translated as CASSLGTNTEAFF.

The chain couples TRBV19 to TRBJ1-1, with 8 bases that match TRBD1. Germline values: CDR1 LNHDA, CDR2 SQIVND (reference sequence). The CDR3 length is 16 residues. V gave up 3 bases and J gave up 0 bases; unmatched junction bases: 6. The CDR3 DNA reads as TGTGCCAGTAGTATTCCCCGGACAGGGATGAACACTGAAGCTTTCTTT. Translating it yields CASSIPRTGMNTEAFF.

The rearrangement joins TRBV7-9 to TRBJ2-3; 10 nucleotides line up with TRBD2. Germline loops: CDR1 SEHNR, CDR2 FQNEAQ (reference sequence). Unmatched junction bases numbered 5, after V lost 3 bases and J lost 2 bases. The CDR3 sequence is 16 residues long. CDR3 bases: TGTGCCAGCAGCTTCTACGGGACTAGCGCCACAGATACGCAGTATTTT. Translation: CASSFYGTSATDTQYF.

The chain combines TRBV2 with TRBJ1-1; 8 nucleotides line up with TRBD1. CDR1 is SNHLY, CDR2 FYNNEI, per germline. J lost 1 base, V lost 5 bases, and 12 bases had no gene match. The CDR3 contains 17 residues. The CDR3 protein is CASSLRPPTGENTEAFF. The CDR3 DNA reads as TGTGCCAGCAGTCTCCGACCACCGACAGGGGAGAACACTGAAGCTTTCTTT.

This sequence joins TRBV7-2 and TRBJ1-1; D might be TRBD1 (5 bases). V dropped 0 bases and J dropped 11 bases, with 7 bases sitting between them. Germline V gives CDR1 SGHTA, CDR2 FQGNSA. This CDR3 has 11 amino acids. The CDR3 DNA reads as TGTGCCAGCAGCTTAGCCAGGGAGGCTTTCTTT. Its protein product is CASSLAREAFF. Using reference TRBV7-2 and TRBJ1-1 for the parts outside the CDR3, the full variable domain is GAGVSQSPSNKVTEKGKDVELRCDPISGHTALYWYRQSLGQGLEFLIYFQGNSAPDKSGLPSDRFSAERTGGSVSTLTIQRTQQEDSAVYLCASSLAREAFFGQGTRLTVV.

The rearrangement links TRBV28 to TRBJ1-4; weak D call: TRBD1 (5 bases). V lost 3 bases, J lost 0 bases, and 11 bases lay in between. This CDR3 comprises 16 residues. Germline CDR1 MDHEN, CDR2 SYDVKM. The CDR3 sequence is CASSFRAPATNEKLFF. CDR3 nucleotides: TGTGCCAGCAGTTTCAGGGCTCCTGCAACTAATGAAAAACTGTTTTTT.

V and J are TRBV5-6 and TRBJ1-5; tentatively, D is TRBD1 (5 bases). The CDR3 loop spans 19 amino acids. Germline lookup yields CDR1 SGHDT and CDR2 YYEEEE. Trimming left V 9 bases short and J 0 bases short, with 28 bases between. Here the CDR3 reads CATPVKKKHLGHSNQPQHF. The CDR3 nucleotides read TGTGCCACCCCCGTGAAAAAAAAACATCTGGGGCATAGCAATCAGCCCCAGCATTTT.

This clone was counted a single time. CDR3 residues: CASRGWGVDNEQFF. Here the CDR3 DNA reads TGTGCCAGCAGGGGTTGGGGCGTGGACAATGAGCAGTTCTTC. This chain connects TRBV27 to TRBJ2-1, with D maybe TRBD1 (5 bases). Trimming cost V 6 bases and J 5 bases, with 14 bases left between them. Looked up from germline, CDR1 is MNHEY and CDR2 is SMNVEV (reference sequence). The CDR3 loop spans 14 amino acids.

The V call is TRBV7-3, the J call TRBJ2-1, with 8 nucleotides matching TRBD2. CDR3 length: 15 residues. The V gene end was trimmed by 5 bases and the J gene end by 2 bases; junction bases not matched to a gene: 5. Germline-derived CDR1 and CDR2 are SGHTA and FQGTGA. The CDR3, as DNA: TGTGCCAGCAGCCTCCGGGGGGGCCCCTACAATGAGCAGTTCTTC. Protein: CASSLRGGPYNEQFF. The entire variable domain, with the rest obtained from reference TRBV7-3 and TRBJ2-1, is as follows: GAGVSQTPSNKVTEKGKYVELRCDPISGHTALYWYRQSLGQGPEFLIYFQGTGAADDSGLPNDRFFAVRPEGSVSTLKIQRTERGDSAVYLCASSLRGGPYNEQFFGPGTRLTVL.

The chain combines TRBV2 with TRBJ1-2; D possibly corresponds to TRBD1 (5 bases). Germline V gene lookup returns CDR1 SNHLY and CDR2 FYNNEI. The V end lost 6 bases, the J end lost 6 bases, and 14 bases lay between the germline ends. CDR3 size: 13 residues. CDR3 in amino acids: CASRGHSGDGYTF. The DNA for the CDR3 is TGTGCCAGCAGAGGCCACTCGGGGGATGGCTACACCTTC.

The chain is built from TRBV6-5 and TRBJ2-7, with 8 bases aligning to TRBD2. The CDR3 is 14 residues long. Germline values: CDR1 MNHEY, CDR2 SVGAGI. V was clipped by 8 bases and J by 3 bases; unmatched bases: 9. The CDR3: CASGHGTRYYEQYF. CDR3 DNA sequence: TGTGCCAGCGGCCACGGGACTAGATACTACGAGCAGTACTTC.

V and J are TRBV7-9 and TRBJ2-7; maybe TRBD1 (6 bases). CDR3 length: 14 amino acids. V lost 5 bases, J lost 3 bases, and 14 bases lay in between. Germline V CDR1 and CDR2: SEHNR, FQNEAQ (reference sequence). The CDR3 loop is CASSPAGVSYEQYF. Here the CDR3 DNA reads TGTGCCAGCAGCCCTGCAGGGGTAAGCTACGAGCAGTACTTC. The complete variable domain, with remaining parts taken from reference TRBV7-9 and TRBJ2-7, reads DTGVSQNPRHKITKRGQNVTFRCDPISEHNRLYWYRQTLGQGPEFLTYFQNEAQLEKSRLLSDRFSAERPKGSFSTLEIQRTEQGDSAMYLCASSPAGVSYEQYFGPGTRLTVT.

This clone showed up just once. The chain couples TRBV29-1 to TRBJ2-1; D gene ambiguous. V was trimmed by 3 bases and J by 4 bases, leaving 13 bases between them. This CDR3 region has 14 residues. The germline V gene has CDR1 SQVTM and CDR2 ANQGSEA. As DNA, the CDR3 is TGCAGCGTTGAGGGCGAGCAGAGTTACAATGAGCAGTTCTTC. This translates into CSVEGEQSYNEQFF.

J is TRBJ1-2 and V is TRBV29-1; the D is unclear. There are 8 residues in the CDR3. Trimming took 3 bases from V and 7 from J, leaving 0 bases between them. The V gene's germline CDR1 is SQVTM and CDR2 ANQGSEA. CDR3 coding DNA: TGCAGCGTTGATGGCTACACCTTC. Its translation is CSVDGYTF.

The chain recombines TRBV6-5 with TRBJ2-3, with TRBD2 identical over 13 bases. Germline CDR1 MNHEY, CDR2 SVGAGI. Trimming at V came to 6 bases and at J to 4 bases, leaving 4 bases not matched to a gene. The length of the CDR3 is 15 residues. The CDR3 sequence: CASRGLAGIPDTQYF. In DNA form, the CDR3 reads TGTGCCAGCAGGGGACTAGCGGGGATCCCAGATACGCAGTATTTT.